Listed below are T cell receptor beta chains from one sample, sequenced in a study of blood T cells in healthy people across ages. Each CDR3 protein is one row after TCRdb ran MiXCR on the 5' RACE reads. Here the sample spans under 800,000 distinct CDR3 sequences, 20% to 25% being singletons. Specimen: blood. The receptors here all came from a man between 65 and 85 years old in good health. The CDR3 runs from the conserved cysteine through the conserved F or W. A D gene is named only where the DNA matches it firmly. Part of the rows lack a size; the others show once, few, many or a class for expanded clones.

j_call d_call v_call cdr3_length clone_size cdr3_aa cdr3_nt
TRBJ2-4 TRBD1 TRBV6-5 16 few CASSYGRDSFKNIQYF TGTGCCAGCAGTTACGGACGGGACAGTTTTAAAAACATTCAGTACTTC
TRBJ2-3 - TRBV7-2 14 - CASSYWGDTDTQYF TGTGCCAGCAGCTATTGGGGAGACACAGATACGCAGTATTTT
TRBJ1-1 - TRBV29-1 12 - CSAHRWNTEAFF TGCAGCGCCCACCGGTGGAACACTGAAGCTTTCTTT
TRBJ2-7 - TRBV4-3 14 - CASSQMGGTYEQYF TGCGCCAGCAGCCAAATGGGTGGAACATACGAGCAGTACTTC
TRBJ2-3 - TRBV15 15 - CATSRDPTRADTQYF TGTGCCACCAGCAGAGATCCGACTAGAGCAGATACGCAGTATTTT
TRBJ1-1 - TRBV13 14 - CASSLLRQVTEAFF TGTGCCAGCAGCTTATTGAGGCAGGTAACTGAAGCTTTCTTT
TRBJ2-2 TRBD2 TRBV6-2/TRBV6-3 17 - CASSGLAGGPWAGELFF TGTGCCAGCAGTGGACTAGCGGGAGGGCCTTGGGCCGGGGAGCTGTTTTTT
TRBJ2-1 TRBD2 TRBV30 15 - CAWSVSAGGPNEQFF TGTGCCTGGAGTGTATCGGCGGGAGGACCTAATGAGCAGTTCTTC
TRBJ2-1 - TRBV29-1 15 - CSAKNGEVLGNEQFF TGCAGCGCTAAAAATGGGGAGGTGCTCGGCAATGAGCAGTTCTTC
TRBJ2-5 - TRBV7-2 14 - CASSSKRAQETQYF TGTGCCAGCAGCTCCAAGCGGGCGCAAGAGACCCAGTACTTC
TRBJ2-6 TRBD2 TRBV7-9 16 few CASNLFSGTGANVLTF TGTGCCAGCAACCTATTTAGCGGGACTGGGGCCAACGTCCTGACTTTC
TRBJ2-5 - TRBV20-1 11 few CSAARGETQYF TGCAGTGCGGCCAGGGGAGAGACCCAGTACTTC
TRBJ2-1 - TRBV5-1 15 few CASSSLGDGNNEQFF TGCGCCAGCAGCTCCCTGGGGGACGGAAACAATGAGCAGTTCTTC
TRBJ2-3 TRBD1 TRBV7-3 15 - CASSQTGASTDTQYF TGTGCCAGCAGCCAAACAGGGGCCAGCACAGATACGCAGTATTTT
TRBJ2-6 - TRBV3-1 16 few CASSQGNGPGANVLTF TGTGCCAGCAGCCAAGGTAATGGCCCTGGGGCCAACGTCCTGACTTTC
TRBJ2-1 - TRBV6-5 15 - CASSYPGAGYNGQFF TGTGCCAGCAGTTACCCCGGGGCGGGTTACAATGGGCAGTTCTTC
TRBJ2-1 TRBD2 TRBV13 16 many CASSLVGGRAYNEQFF TGTGCCAGCAGCTTAGTTGGCGGGAGGGCCTACAATGAGCAGTTCTTC
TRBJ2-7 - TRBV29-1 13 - CSASPGRSYEQYF TGCAGCGCCTCTCCGGGACGGTCCTACGAGCAGTACTTC
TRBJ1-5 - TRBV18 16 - CASSPPTSGRADTQHF TGTGCCAGCTCACCCCCGACTAGCGGGAGGGCAGATACGCAGCATTTT
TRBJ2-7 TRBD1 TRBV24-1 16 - CATGRRRQGVAGEQYF TGTGCCACCGGGAGGCGACGACAGGGGGTAGCAGGCGAGCAGTACTTC
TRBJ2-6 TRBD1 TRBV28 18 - CASSLGTGLSSKTNVLTF TGTGCCAGCAGCTTAGGGACAGGGCTCTCCTCTAAAACCAACGTCCTGACTTTC
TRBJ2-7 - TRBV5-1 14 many CASSSKQFSYEQYF TGCGCCAGCAGCTCCAAACAATTCTCCTACGAGCAGTACTTC
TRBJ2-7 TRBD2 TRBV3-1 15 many CASSQGLAGAYEQYF TGCGCCAGCAGCCAGGGACTAGCGGGGGCCTACGAGCAGTACTTC
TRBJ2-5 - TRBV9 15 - CASSVYGTKSETQYF TGTGCCAGCAGCGTATACGGGACAAAGTCGGAGACCCAGTACTTC
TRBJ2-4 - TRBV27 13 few CASSLLAGDIQYF TGTGCCAGCAGTTTATTGGCTGGGGACATTCAGTACTTC
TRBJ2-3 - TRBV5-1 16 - CASSLAAAPSTDTQYF TGCGCCAGCAGCTTGGCAGCAGCACCTAGCACAGATACGCAGTATTTT
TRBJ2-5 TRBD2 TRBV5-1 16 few CASSSLGTSGQETQYF TGCGCCAGCAGCTCTCTCGGGACTAGCGGCCAAGAGACCCAGTACTTC
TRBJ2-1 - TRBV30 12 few CAWSVRGLEQFF TGTGCCTGGAGTGTACGGGGGCTAGAGCAGTTCTTC
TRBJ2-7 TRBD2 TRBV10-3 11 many CATGLAGEQYF TGTGCCACGGGACTAGCGGGCGAGCAGTACTTC
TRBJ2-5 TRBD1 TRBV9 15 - CASSVGTGRQETQYF TGTGCCAGCAGCGTAGGGACAGGGCGGCAAGAGACCCAGTACTTC
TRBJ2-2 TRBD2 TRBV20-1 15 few CSAPGLAPNTGELFF TGCAGTGCACCGGGACTAGCGCCAAACACCGGGGAGCTGTTTTTT
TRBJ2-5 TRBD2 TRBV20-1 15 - CSARSPAGGQETQYF TGCAGTGCTAGGTCCCCAGCGGGAGGGCAAGAGACCCAGTACTTC
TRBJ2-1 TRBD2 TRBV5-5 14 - CASSPGLAAHEQFF TGTGCCAGCAGCCCCGGACTAGCAGCCCATGAGCAGTTCTTC
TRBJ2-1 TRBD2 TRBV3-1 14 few CASSTSGNYNEQFF TGTGCCAGCAGCACTAGCGGAAACTACAATGAACAGTTCTTC
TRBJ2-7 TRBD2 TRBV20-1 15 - CSGEYSGRASYEQYF TGCAGTGGGGAATATAGCGGGAGGGCCTCCTACGAGCAGTACTTC
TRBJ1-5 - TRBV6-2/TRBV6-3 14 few CASTRAGIGQPQHF TGTGCCAGCACTCGTGCAGGGATAGGACAGCCCCAGCATTTT
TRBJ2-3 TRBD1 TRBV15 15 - CATSKTGTGIYTQYF TGTGCCACCAGTAAAACCGGGACAGGGATTTATACGCAGTATTTT
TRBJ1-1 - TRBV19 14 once CASSPAAENTEAFF TGTGCCAGTAGTCCCGCCGCGGAAAACACTGAAGCCTTCTTT
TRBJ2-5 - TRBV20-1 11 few CSAPWVETQYF TGCAGTGCTCCTTGGGTGGAGACCCAGTACTTC